This TCR beta chain is drawn from a study of cytomegalovirus exposure and HLA in healthy donors (dated by TCRdb to 2016 to 2017). As for the study more broadly: According to an earlier analysis of 550 to 700 of the donors, about 179 million T cells yielded roughly 110 million unique TCR beta sequences and approximately 280 Gb of sequence data. The study was designed to test whether signatures of past pathogen exposure could be identified by cataloging public T cell receptors. The T cell repertoires of roughly 660 subjects were profiled by immunosequencing and related to cytomegalovirus serostatus. To decide whether each TCR beta V gene segment behaved as functional or pseudogenic, an earlier analysis of fewer than 750 of the donors relied on high-throughput TCR beta sequencing. Around 320 gigabases of sequencing data and approximately 85 million unique TCR sequences were included in an early release covering roughly 700 HLA-typed donors. High-throughput TCR immunosequencing, statistical association of individual TCRs with disease status, and machine learning were combined to predict cytomegalovirus infection status. Among 300 to 450 genotyped donors of the cohort, an average of approximately 240,000 unique TCR beta nucleotide sequences were sequenced per donor, roughly 20% of them non-productive. Every discovery cohort repertoire had been produced on one sequencing platform. In addition to the first cohort of 666 subjects, a separate validation cohort of 100 to 150 different subjects was used. HLA typing covered class I and class II loci at four-digit resolution. A later genetic analysis took genome-wide SNP genotypes for about 60% of the roughly 670 donors and used that subset as a discovery cohort. Four to six DR-DQ haplotypes were handled as single units for association and clustering, since linkage in the cohort was strong. Rather than drawing on any new phenotypic data, the later analysis identified candidate immune exposures from TCR beta sequences and the way those sequences occurred across donors. Donor age, sex, ethnicity and CMV serostatus were collected together with the repertoire data. Of the roughly 400 genotyped donors, around 81% fell in the genetic ancestry cluster associated with self-reported Caucasian donors. A later analysis re-examined previously published TCR beta repertoires from over 500 donors and added high-resolution HLA genotyping to investigate patterns of TCR occurrence. Typing coverage differed by locus: A, B, C, DRB1 and DQB1 were typed in roughly 629-640 donors, DQA1 in about 550, DPA1 in around 580, and DPB1 in approximately 450. Paper-wide results and their limitations: According to a later genetic analysis, donors in an Asian-associated ancestry cluster had fewer N-insertions in productive TCRs than the roughly 670-donor mean. Assigning TCR associations to individual alleles was difficult when HLA alleles, especially DR and DQ, strongly co-occurred. In an earlier analysis of some 640 of the donors, most TCR beta V segments were observed in productive rearrangements about 87% or about 30% of the time, broadly matching IMGT annotations. Only TCR beta chains were sequenced in this cohort, and the absence of alpha or paired-chain data limited detectable features. Because counts were too low, some 17 rarely observed V segments, including chromosome 9 orphons, were excluded from the earlier analysis of 587 of the donors. In a later analysis, HLA-associated TCR beta chains showed more clonal expansion and lower generation probabilities than non-associated chains that were equally common. The authors suggested that the approach could potentially be generalized to other disease states and immunological phenotypes. CMV serostatus was the only immune exposure information available for the cohort. The 87-base-pair reads could not distinguish some IMGT-functional V segments, including TRBV6-2 and TRBV6-3, so those segments were excluded. According to a later analysis, most CMV-associated TCR beta chains appeared to be HLA-restricted, and the HLA associations seemed to be driven largely by CMV exposure. The presence/absence analyses assumed that sequencing depth was roughly uniform across donors, and that assumption may not be true. Three of the identified cytomegalovirus-associated TCR beta chains were confirmed in vitro to be specific for cytomegalovirus antigens. A further reported finding was that TCR beta sequences accurately predicted the HLA-A and HLA-B alleles for most subjects in the first cohort. The classifier was reported to diagnose cytomegalovirus status with high specificity and sensitivity in both the original and validation cohorts. According to a later analysis, parvovirus B19, influenza, CMV and Epstein-Barr virus appeared linked to several top co-occurrence clusters. According to a later analysis, TCR association rates differed among HLA loci, with DRB1 alleles showing the most associated TCRs and HLA-C alleles showing the fewest. The sequencing pipeline was judged likely to have produced a cluster of highly shared sequence variants as a technical artifact. The study listed 170 or so TCR beta chains as associated with cytomegalovirus. In a later genetic analysis, a missense DCLRE1C variant was associated with V-gene and J-gene trimming of TCR beta chains, and the association was replicated in an independent cohort. Because some donors lacked HLA typing at each locus, the association tests relied only on the typed subset. Linkage disequilibrium might explain the correlated functional status among segregating V segments, but an unknown experimental factor could not be excluded. Specific HLA alleles were associated with roughly 16,000 TCR beta sequences at a false discovery rate of 0.05 in a later analysis. While some public TCRs were present in many individuals, most TCR sequences turned up only very rarely across donors.

To note about this clone: Its antigen is currently not known. No base qualities exist here, and no much larger clone lies one base off it.

Sequences SGHTA (CDR1) and FQGNSA (CDR2) are obtained from the germline V gene. The V and J ends are trimmed by 1 base and 3 bases, leaving 13 bases between them. There are 16 amino acids in the CDR3, from cysteine to phenylalanine inclusive. This entry keeps only the CDR3 DNA: 48 bases, framed from base 1. The cohort consisted of approximately 690 healthy bone marrow donors. All cohort members were sampled while nominally healthy, although unrecorded immune exposures were likely present. The donor tested CMV seropositive and was one of the 289 seropositive cohort members. Every donor gave a peripheral blood sample, and the peripheral blood mononuclear cells from that sample were used for TCR beta sequencing. The Qiagen DNeasy Blood Extraction Kit was used to extract genomic DNA from the blood cell samples. Libraries were made using the immunoSEQ multiplex PCR assay. For the multiplex PCR, a mixture combining 60 forward primers for TCR Vbeta segments and 13 reverse primers for TCR Jbeta segments was used. The CDR3 region of rearranged TCR beta genes was amplified from genomic DNA with a multiplex PCR assay. Amplified TCR beta libraries were sequenced as 87-base-pair reads on the Illumina HiSeq System. As for the authors' bioinformatics: Across the 670 or so repertoires, a later analysis counted tens of millions of unique TCR beta chains, around 11 million of which were shared by at least two donors. Raw reads were error-corrected and collapsed into unique sequences with a nearest-neighbor algorithm that merged closely related sequences to remove PCR and sequencing errors. Alignment of CDR3 sequences to IMGT reference sequences was used to assign V, D and J gene segments. For a sequence to be retained, a match of at least six nucleotides to both a V gene segment and a J gene segment was required. A rearrangement was called productive if the CDR3 had no stop codons and remained in frame with V and J, and every other rearrangement was called non-productive. Following IMGT convention, CDR3 was defined as the stretch from the second conserved V-encoded cysteine to the conserved J-encoded phenylalanine. The earlier analysis of a few hundred of the donors excluded any sequence lacking an unambiguous match to a single V gene segment. An earlier analysis of some 610 of the donors called V segments functional above 56.7% productive rearrangements and segregating when the between-donor standard deviation exceeded 5%. To diagnose cytomegalovirus status from the catalog of TCR beta chain sequences, a statistical classification framework was built. In a later analysis, V and J genes were assigned by comparing TCR nucleotide sequences against IMGT/GENE-DB human TR gene sequences. Using the TCRdist pipeline, a later analysis assigned CDR3 sequences along with most-parsimonious VDJ recombination scenarios. In a later analysis, every TCR beta chain was defined by the combination of its CDR3 amino acid sequence and its V-gene family, and reads without a unique V-gene family were dropped. A later analysis removed over 500 highly shared, low-generation-probability nucleotide sequences to deal with suspected cross-contamination and a sequencing artifact. In a later analysis, a clonal expansion index for each public chain was calculated from normalized within-repertoire ranks of inferred template counts. In a later analysis, generation probabilities were computed with a VDJ recombination model fitted to out-of-frame rearrangements, and the resulting probabilities were checked against IGoR. In a later analysis, hypergeometric tests were used to score TCR-TCR, TCR-HLA and TCR-CMV co-occurrence, with a repertoire-size bias correction applied to TCR pairs. To estimate false discovery rates, a later analysis permuted the HLA or CMV assignments 20 times. In a later analysis, co-occurring TCRs were grouped with DBSCAN, and TCRdist sequence similarity was added when clustering was performed within HLA-allele-positive subsets. Repertoires with fewer than 30,000 or more than 120,000 public chains, plus five repertoires with anomalous nucleotide sharing, were excluded from co-occurrence clustering. The immuneACCESS repertoire file appears here via TCRdb, limited to in-frame rearrangements. These files lack a portion of the clones; in checked studies, under half of the deficit traces to unresolved V genes, and the cause of the others is not known. V, J and clone size are taken as reported in that table, and D and trimming were inferred from the DNA itself. This sample lists fewer than 250,000 clones; around 86% were detected once. Roughly 10% of the sample rests with the top ten.

The rearrangement joined TRBV7-2 to TRBJ1-5, and the D gene may be TRBD1, 5 bases matching. This sequence was found in a woman aged 50 to 65 in good health and CMV-seropositive. The sequenced sample consisted of PBMCs. This receptor has the CDR3 CASSLVRPGNNQPQHF. The DNA is TGTGCCAGCAGCTTAGTCAGGCCAGGGAACAATCAGCCCCAGCATTTT.